This record looks at one T cell receptor beta chain sequence and its context. As yet, its antigen is unknown. Each cDNA held unique molecular identifiers, and template switching gave it a universal primer site. TCRdb redid the calling of the 5' RACE reads with MiXCR, one entry per CDR3 protein. The table lists a few hundred thousand distinct CDR3 sequences, approximately 10% of them singletons. The record originates from a study of identical twins. General study findings and limits: Analyses of zero insertions could, in part, be confounded by invariant MAIT and iNKT cells. Fewer insertions were carried by abundant cord blood beta clonotypes, but none was seen in memory repertoires.

No donor was unhealthy or non-Caucasian. The V gene's germline CDR1 is MGHRA and CDR2 YSYEKL. Trimming at V came to 1 base and at J to 0 bases, leaving 5 bases not matched to a gene. The CDR3 runs 17 residues. The chain has TRBV4-1 and TRBJ1-5, with 8 bases aligning to TRBD1. The sequencing sample was made of naive T cells sorted from blood. The receptor was isolated from a woman in her 50s in good health. CDR3 sequence: CASSQAGGYDSNQPQHF. In DNA form, the CDR3 reads TGCGCCAGCAGCCAAGCAGGGGGCTACGATAGCAATCAGCCCCAGCATTTT.